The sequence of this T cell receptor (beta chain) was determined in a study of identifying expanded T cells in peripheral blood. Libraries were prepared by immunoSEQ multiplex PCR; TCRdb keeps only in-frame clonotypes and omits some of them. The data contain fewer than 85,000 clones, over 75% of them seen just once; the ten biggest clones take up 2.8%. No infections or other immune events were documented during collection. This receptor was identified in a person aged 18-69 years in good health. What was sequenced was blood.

Written as DNA, the CDR3 is TGTGCCAGTAGTAGACTAGGACAGGTCTCTGGGGCCAACGTCCTGACTTTC. Residues: CASSRLGQVSGANVLTF. The chain is built from TRBV19 and TRBJ2-6; a weak D match, TRBD1 (7 bases). Trimming took 4 bases from V and 0 from J, leaving 13 bases between them. The CDR3 length is 17 residues. CDR1 LNHDA and CDR2 SQIVND come from the germline V gene (reference sequence). The full variable domain, its missing parts supplied by reference TRBV19 and TRBJ2-6, is DGGITQSPKYLFRKEGQNVTLSCEQNLNHDAMYWYRQDPGQGLRLIYYSQIVNDFQKGDIAEGYSVSREKKESFPLTVTSAQKNPTAFYLCASSRLGQVSGANVLTFGAGSRLTVL.